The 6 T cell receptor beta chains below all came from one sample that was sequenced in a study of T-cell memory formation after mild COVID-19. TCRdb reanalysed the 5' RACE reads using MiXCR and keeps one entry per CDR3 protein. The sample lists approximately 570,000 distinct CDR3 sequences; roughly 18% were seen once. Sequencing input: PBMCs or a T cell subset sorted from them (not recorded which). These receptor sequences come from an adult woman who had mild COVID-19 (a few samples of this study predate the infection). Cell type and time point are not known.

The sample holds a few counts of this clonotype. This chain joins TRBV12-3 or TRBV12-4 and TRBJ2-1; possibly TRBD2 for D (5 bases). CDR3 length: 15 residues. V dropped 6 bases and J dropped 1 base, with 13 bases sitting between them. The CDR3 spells CASSPQEVSYNEQFF. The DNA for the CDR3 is TGTGCCAGCAGCCCCCAGGAGGTATCCTACAATGAGCAGTTCTTC.

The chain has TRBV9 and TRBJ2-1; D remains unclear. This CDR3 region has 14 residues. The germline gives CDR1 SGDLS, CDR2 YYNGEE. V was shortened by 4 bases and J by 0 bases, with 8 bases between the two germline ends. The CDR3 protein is CASSYAGSYNEQFF. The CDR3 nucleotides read TGTGCCAGCAGCTACGCCGGCTCCTACAATGAGCAGTTCTTC.

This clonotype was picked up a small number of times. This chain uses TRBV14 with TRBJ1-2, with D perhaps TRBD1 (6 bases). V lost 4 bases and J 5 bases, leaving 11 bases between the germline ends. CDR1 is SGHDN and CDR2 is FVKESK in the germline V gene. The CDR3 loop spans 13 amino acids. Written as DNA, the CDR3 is TGTGCCAGCAGCCCCCAGGACAGATATGGCTACACCTTC. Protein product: CASSPQDRYGYTF. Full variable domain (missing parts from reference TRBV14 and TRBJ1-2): EAGVTQFPSHSVIEKGQTVTLRCDPISGHDNLYWYRRVMGKEIKFLLHFVKESKQDESGMPNNRFLAERTGGTYSTLKVQPAELEDSGVYFCASSPQDRYGYTFGSGTRLTVV.

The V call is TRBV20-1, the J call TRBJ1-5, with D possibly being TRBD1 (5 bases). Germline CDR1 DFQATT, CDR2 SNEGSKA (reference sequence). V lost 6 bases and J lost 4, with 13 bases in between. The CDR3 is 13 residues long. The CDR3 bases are TGCAGTGCCACCTCGACAGCTAATCAGCCCCAGCATTTT. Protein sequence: CSATSTANQPQHF.

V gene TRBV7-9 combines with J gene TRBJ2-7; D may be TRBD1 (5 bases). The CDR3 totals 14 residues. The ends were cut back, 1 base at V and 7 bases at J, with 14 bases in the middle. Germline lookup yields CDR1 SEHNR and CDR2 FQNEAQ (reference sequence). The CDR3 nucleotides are TGTGCCAGCAGCTTAGAAAGGGTCCCAGGGGAGCAGTACTTC. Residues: CASSLERVPGEQYF.

This CDR3 reads CASSPTGADNYGYTF. CDR3 nucleotide sequence: TGTGCCAGCAGTCCCACGGGGGCGGACAACTATGGCTACACCTTC. This chain links TRBV6-4 with TRBJ1-2, with a tentative D call TRBD1 (6 bases). Germline CDR1 is MRHNA and CDR2 is SNTAGT. This CDR3 has 15 amino acids. V lost 5 bases to trimming and J lost 2 bases, with 15 bases between them.